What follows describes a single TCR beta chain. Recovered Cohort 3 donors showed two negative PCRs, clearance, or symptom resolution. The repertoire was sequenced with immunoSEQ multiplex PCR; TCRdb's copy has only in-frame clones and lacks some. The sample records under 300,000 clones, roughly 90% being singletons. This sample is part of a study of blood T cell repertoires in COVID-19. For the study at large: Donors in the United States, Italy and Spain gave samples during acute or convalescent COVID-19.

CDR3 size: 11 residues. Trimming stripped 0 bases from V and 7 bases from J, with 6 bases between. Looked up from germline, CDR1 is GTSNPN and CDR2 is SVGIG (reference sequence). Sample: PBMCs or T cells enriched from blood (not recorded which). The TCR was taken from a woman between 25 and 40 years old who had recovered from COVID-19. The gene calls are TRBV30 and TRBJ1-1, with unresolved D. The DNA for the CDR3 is TGTGCCTGGAGTGTACTAGATGAAGCTTTCTTT. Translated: CAWSVLDEAFF.